This entry describes one T cell receptor beta chain. The antigen is not known. These data originate in a study of shared clonotypes between healthy human individuals. Sequencing used immunoSEQ multiplex PCR; TCRdb keeps in-frame clones, though not all of them. The sample comprises about 690,000 clones, about 92% of which are singletons, and about 33% rests with the top ten. General study points: The four-donor shared clonotypes exceeded non-shared clonotypes in generation probability, with non-shared ones scoring lower.

The source material was memory CD8+ T cells from PBMCs. Subset denoted: CD45RO+ cells pooled with CCR7-negative TemRA cells. This TCR came from a man aged 18 to 29 in good health. Some clones in this sample may be carry-over from other donors' samples.

In DNA form, the CDR3 reads TGTGCCAGCAGTTTGGCGGGTGTAGGGGACACCATATATTTT. It is translated as CASSLAGVGDTIYF. The chain carries TRBV28 and TRBJ1-3; TRBD1 is a possible D gene (5 bases). The germline gives CDR1 MDHEN, CDR2 SYDVKM. Trimming removed 3 bases from V and 8 bases from J, with 14 bases in between. This CDR3 is 14 amino acids long.